The rows below give T cell receptor beta chains drawn from one sample of a study of ipilimumab plus nivolumab after autologous stem cell transplantation. Produced via immunoSEQ multiplex PCR; TCRdb's table is partial and in-frame only. The sample lists around 20,000 clones, less than 85% occurring once. The specimen was PBMCs, collected in a trial of ipilimumab plus nivolumab as post-transplant consolidation. These receptor sequences come from a male donor with diffuse large B-cell lymphoma. Both conserved end residues are part of each CDR3. The D gene is left open where the match is weak. Size values are once, few and many counts, or a class for expanded clones, and some rows have none.

clone size: NA; D gene: NA; J gene: TRBJ1-4; V gene: TRBV9; CDR3 DNA: TGTGCCAGCAGCGTAGGATCGGCAAGACTCTCTCAAAAACTGTTTTTT; CDR3 protein: CASSVGSARLSQKLFF
clone size: NA; D gene: NA; J gene: TRBJ1-4; V gene: TRBV5-1; CDR3 DNA: TGCGCCAGCAGCCTCGGGGGAGGTGGGAATGAAAAACTGTTTTTT; CDR3 protein: CASSLGGGGNEKLFF
clone size: NA; D gene: NA; J gene: TRBJ1-2; V gene: TRBV2; CDR3 DNA: TGTGCCAGCAGTGAAGGCTATGGGCGATCAACTATGGAGGGCTACACCTTC; CDR3 protein: CASSEGYGRSTMEGYTF
clone size: few; D gene: NA; J gene: TRBJ1-2; V gene: TRBV30; CDR3 DNA: TGTGCCTGGAGTGTAGGCCCCCTGGGCTACACCTTC; CDR3 protein: CAWSVGPLGYTF
clone size: NA; D gene: NA; J gene: TRBJ2-7; V gene: TRBV20-1; CDR3 DNA: TGCAGTGCTAGACGAATTGGCGAGCAGTACTTC; CDR3 protein: CSARRIGEQYF
clone size: NA; D gene: TRBD1; J gene: TRBJ2-3; V gene: TRBV7-9; CDR3 DNA: TGTGCCAGCAGCGGACAGGCCTGGGGCACAGATACGCAGTATTTT; CDR3 protein: CASSGQAWGTDTQYF
clone size: few; D gene: TRBD1; J gene: TRBJ1-3; V gene: TRBV19; CDR3 DNA: TGTGCCAGTAGTGGGGACAGGGGGCTATATGGAAACACCATATATTTT; CDR3 protein: CASSGDRGLYGNTIYF
clone size: NA; D gene: NA; J gene: TRBJ2-1; V gene: TRBV7-3; CDR3 DNA: TGTGCCAGCAGCTCTCAGAACAATGAGCAGTTCTTC; CDR3 protein: CASSSQNNEQFF
clone size: NA; D gene: NA; J gene: TRBJ1-2; V gene: TRBV6-5; CDR3 DNA: TGTGCCAGCAAGAACCTTTATGGCTACACCTTC; CDR3 protein: CASKNLYGYTF
clone size: NA; D gene: TRBD2; J gene: TRBJ2-5; V gene: TRBV6-5; CDR3 DNA: TGTGCCAGCAGTTACCACGTAGCGGGGGGCCCAGAGACCCAGTACTTC; CDR3 protein: CASSYHVAGGPETQYF
clone size: NA; D gene: NA; J gene: TRBJ2-5; V gene: TRBV5-1; CDR3 DNA: TGCGCCAGCAGCTTGGTCGGGACTCAAGGGGAGACCCAGTACTTC; CDR3 protein: CASSLVGTQGETQYF
clone size: NA; D gene: TRBD2; J gene: TRBJ2-7; V gene: TRBV7-9; CDR3 DNA: TGTGCCAGCAGCTCCCCCGTAGCGGGGGCGATCTACGAGCAGTACTTC; CDR3 protein: CASSSPVAGAIYEQYF
clone size: NA; D gene: TRBD1; J gene: TRBJ2-7; V gene: TRBV5-4; CDR3 DNA: TGTGCCAGCAGCCCCCAAGGGACAGGATCCTACGAGCAGTACTTC; CDR3 protein: CASSPQGTGSYEQYF
clone size: NA; D gene: NA; J gene: TRBJ1-4; V gene: TRBV5-1; CDR3 DNA: TGCGCCAGCAGCTTGGGTCAGGGTGGAGAAAAACTGTTTTTT; CDR3 protein: CASSLGQGGEKLFF
clone size: NA; D gene: NA; J gene: TRBJ2-1; V gene: TRBV9; CDR3 DNA: TGTGCCAGCAGCGTAGAGACGTCGGGGGGCCAGCAGTTCTTC; CDR3 protein: CASSVETSGGQQFF
clone size: few; D gene: NA; J gene: TRBJ1-6; V gene: TRBV11-2; CDR3 DNA: TGTGCCAGCAGTAAGAGTCAGGTAGCGTTCCCCCTCCACTTT; CDR3 protein: CASSKSQVAFPLHF
clone size: NA; D gene: NA; J gene: TRBJ2-2; V gene: TRBV11-2; CDR3 DNA: TGTGCCAGCAGCTTAAACTCCTACACCGGGGAGCTGTTTTTT; CDR3 protein: CASSLNSYTGELFF
clone size: few; D gene: NA; J gene: TRBJ2-1; V gene: TRBV6-1; CDR3 DNA: TGTGCCAGCAGTGCCCTAGCATGGCAGTACAATGAGCAGTTCTTC; CDR3 protein: CASSALAWQYNEQFF
clone size: NA; D gene: TRBD1; J gene: TRBJ1-2; V gene: TRBV15; CDR3 DNA: TGTGCCACCAGCAGAGATCAGCCAGGGGGCACCTATGGCTACACCTTC; CDR3 protein: CATSRDQPGGTYGYTF
clone size: NA; D gene: NA; J gene: TRBJ2-7; V gene: TRBV5-6; CDR3 DNA: TGTGCCAGCAGCTTGGTTCCGACTGGGGGGGAGCAGTACTTC; CDR3 protein: CASSLVPTGGEQYF
clone size: NA; D gene: TRBD2; J gene: TRBJ2-3; V gene: TRBV4-1; CDR3 DNA: TGCGCCAGCAGCCAAGAGTACGCGGGGGGCCCCAAGGATACGCAGTATTTT; CDR3 protein: CASSQEYAGGPKDTQYF
clone size: NA; D gene: NA; J gene: TRBJ2-7; V gene: TRBV5-4; CDR3 DNA: TGTGCCAGCAGCTTATCCCCTGAAGGTAACGAGCAGTACTTC; CDR3 protein: CASSLSPEGNEQYF
clone size: NA; D gene: NA; J gene: TRBJ2-1; V gene: TRBV10-1; CDR3 DNA: TGCGCCAGCAGTCCGTTCGGAGCTCCTTCGGAGGAGCAGTTCTTC; CDR3 protein: CASSPFGAPSEEQFF
clone size: NA; D gene: NA; J gene: TRBJ2-7; V gene: TRBV2; CDR3 DNA: TGTGCCAGCAGTGAATGGACAACCTACGAGCAGTACTTC; CDR3 protein: CASSEWTTYEQYF
clone size: NA; D gene: NA; J gene: TRBJ1-1; V gene: TRBV5-8; CDR3 DNA: TGTGCCAGCAGCCCCACCTTGAGGACTGAAGCTTTCTTT; CDR3 protein: CASSPTLRTEAFF
clone size: NA; D gene: NA; J gene: TRBJ1-3; V gene: TRBV5-1; CDR3 DNA: TGCGCCAGCAGCTTGGTCCCGGGGGCTGGAAACACCATATATTTT; CDR3 protein: CASSLVPGAGNTIYF